These 25 T cell receptor beta chains were all obtained from the same sample, sequenced in a study of neurological immune-mediated disorders. TCRdb processed the 5' RACE reads anew with MiXCR; each CDR3 protein has one entry. The sample contains 15,000 to 20,000 distinct CDR3 sequences, approximately 6.8% of which appear only once. Sequences were obtained from CD8+ T cells from blood. The receptor set was obtained from a woman aged 25 to 45 with HTLV-1-associated myelopathy (HAM/TSP).

This clonotype was seen a few times. CDR3 coding DNA: TGTGCCAGCAGCGGGGTTCGTAATGAAAAACTGTTTTTT. Its translation: CASSGVRNEKLFF. The V gene is TRBV5-6, the J gene TRBJ1-4; D not resolved. Trimming pared 4 bases from V and 4 bases from J, leaving 8 bases between. The germline V gene has CDR1 SGHDT and CDR2 YYEEEE. The CDR3 has 13 amino acids.

Ten or more counts support this clonotype. This chain links TRBV4-2 with TRBJ2-3; 10 nucleotides agree with TRBD2. V shed 0 bases and J 2 bases; nucleotides not matched to a gene: 14. CDR3 length equals 20 residues. In germline, CDR1 is LGHNA, CDR2 YNFKEQ. The CDR3 DNA sequence: TGTGCCAGCAGCCAAGATGGGCCTAGCGGGGGCCCTACCTCCACAGATACGCAGTATTTT. Its translation is CASSQDGPSGGPTSTDTQYF.

This clonotype was detected many times. The CDR3 region is CASSPPPGNTEAFF. The CDR3 DNA reads TGTGCCAGCAGCCCCCCCCCAGGGAACACTGAAGCTTTCTTT. The rearrangement joins TRBV7-9 to TRBJ1-1; D is unresolved. Germline CDR1 is SEHNR and CDR2 is FQNEAQ (reference sequence). Trimming took off 5 bases at V and 1 base at J, with 11 bases between the two ends. The CDR3 consists of 14 residues.

This clonotype has at least ten counts. The V gene is TRBV20-1, the J gene TRBJ2-7, with D tentatively TRBD2 (7 bases). This CDR3 comprises 15 residues. Germline V gene lookup returns CDR1 DFQATT and CDR2 SNEGSKA (reference sequence). The V end was cut by 2 bases, the J end by 2 bases, with 16 bases between. CDR3 sequence reads: CSARKAGGPAYEQYF. For the CDR3, the DNA is TGCAGTGCTAGAAAGGCCGGGGGGCCTGCCTACGAGCAGTACTTC.

This clonotype was recorded at least ten times. This chain uses TRBV5-1 with TRBJ2-3; the D is unclear. Trimming stripped 0 bases from V and 0 bases from J, with 8 bases between. This CDR3 comprises 15 residues. CDR1 is SGHRS, CDR2 YFSETQ, per germline. The CDR3 coding sequence is TGCGCCAGCAGCTTGGCGTTGCCTAGCACAGATACGCAGTATTTT. Protein sequence: CASSLALPSTDTQYF.

This clonotype was counted at least ten times. The V and J genes are TRBV20-1 and TRBJ2-3; D ambiguous. The CDR3 has 12 amino acids. Germline V gives CDR1 DFQATT, CDR2 SNEGSKA (reference sequence). Trimming took off 6 bases at V and 5 bases at J, with 12 bases between the two ends. The CDR3 loop is CSAQGPGDTQYF. CDR3 in DNA: TGCAGTGCACAAGGGCCGGGAGATACGCAGTATTTT.

The table lists this clonotype with many counts. V is TRBV19 and J is TRBJ1-5; the D is unclear. Germline CDR1 LNHDA, CDR2 SQIVND (reference sequence). Trimming shortened V by 5 bases and J by 3 bases, and 14 bases separated the two germline ends. This CDR3 has 15 amino acids. The DNA of the CDR3 is TGTGCCAGTAGTTTTGCGGGATATGTCAATCAGCCCCAGCATTTT. Encoded protein: CASSFAGYVNQPQHF.

This clonotype was counted ten times or more. The rearrangement joins TRBV24-1 to TRBJ1-5; 7 bases are shared with TRBD1. Germline V CDR1 and CDR2: KGHDR, SFDVKD. This CDR3 is built from 14 residues. J was trimmed by 1 base and V by 4 bases; bases with no gene match: 0. Here the CDR3 reads CATSETGSNQPQHF. The CDR3 coding sequence is TGTGCCACCAGTGAGACAGGGAGCAATCAGCCCCAGCATTTT.

This clonotype was observed at least ten times. The rearrangement uses TRBV19 and TRBJ2-7, with TRBD1 as a possible D gene (6 bases). The germline gives CDR1 LNHDA, CDR2 SQIVND (reference sequence). Trimming stripped 5 bases from V and 5 bases from J, with 10 bases between. This CDR3 spans 12 amino acids. DNA of the CDR3: TGTGCCAGTAGTCCAAACAGGGACGAGCAGTACTTC. This gives the protein CASSPNRDEQYF.

This clonotype was picked up many times. This chain links TRBV7-8 with TRBJ2-1; TRBD1 is a possible D gene (5 bases). CDR1 is SGHVS, CDR2 FQNEAQ, per germline. This CDR3 has 14 residues. The V gene lost 1 base and the J gene lost 4 bases, with 8 bases spanning the gap. For the CDR3, the DNA is TGTGCCAGCAGCTTAGTAAACAGGTACAATGAGCAGTTCTTC. Translating gives CASSLVNRYNEQFF.

This clonotype was picked up many times. The chain is built from TRBV9 and TRBJ2-3; 9 bases line up with TRBD2. The CDR3 spans 16 residues. The V segment lost 0 bases and the J segment 2 bases; nucleotides outside the gene matches: 4. Germline V CDR1 and CDR2: SGDLS, YYNGEE. The DNA for the CDR3 is TGTGCCAGCAGCGTAGAGAGCGGGGGGCCCACAGATACGCAGTATTTT. This gives the protein CASSVESGGPTDTQYF.

This clonotype was seen at least ten times. The rearrangement uses TRBV5-6 and TRBJ1-5; tentatively, D is TRBD1 (5 bases). Trimming took off 0 bases at V and 7 bases at J, with 5 bases between the two ends. Germline values: CDR1 SGHDT, CDR2 YYEEEE. The CDR3 runs to 12 residues. This chain's CDR3 is CASSLGDQPQHF. DNA for the CDR3: TGTGCCAGCAGCTTGGGGGACCAGCCCCAGCATTTT. The full variable domain, with the rest looked up from reference TRBV5-6 and TRBJ1-5, is DAGVTQSPTHLIKTRGQQVTLRCSPKSGHDTVSWYQQALGQGPQFIFQYYEEEERQRGNFPDRFSGHQFPNYSSELNVNALLLGDSALYLCASSLGDQPQHFGDGTRLSIL.

This clonotype was detected many times. The CDR3 nucleotides read TGTGCCAGCAGTTACTCGACCTACGAGCAGTACTTC. This translates into CASSYSTYEQYF. This rearrangement joins TRBV6-6 to TRBJ2-7; D unresolved. V gave up 0 bases and J gave up 2 bases, with 2 bases separating them. Germline assignment: CDR1 MNHNY and CDR2 SVGAGI (reference sequence). This CDR3 is built from 12 residues.

This clonotype was recorded many times. This chain uses TRBV27 with TRBJ1-5; D perhaps matches TRBD1 (6 bases). This CDR3 contains 13 residues. With 3 bases removed from V and 5 bases from J, the gap between germline ends came to 8 bases. The germline V gene has CDR1 MNHEY and CDR2 SMNVEV (reference sequence). The CDR3 DNA reads TGTGCCAGCAGTTTGTCAGGGGATCAGCCCCAGCATTTT. This gives the protein CASSLSGDQPQHF.

This clonotype was picked up many times. V usage is TRBV20-1 and J usage is TRBJ2-7; no clear D gene. Looked up from germline, CDR1 is DFQATT and CDR2 is SNEGSKA (reference sequence). The CDR3 sequence is 17 residues long. V dropped 2 bases and J dropped 0 bases, with 20 bases sitting between them. Here the CDR3 reads CSARRFQDLFSSYEQYF. In DNA form, the CDR3 reads TGCAGTGCTAGAAGGTTCCAGGATCTTTTTAGCTCCTACGAGCAGTACTTC.

This clonotype was counted ten times or more. The chain is built from TRBV20-1 and TRBJ1-2; 9 positions match TRBD1. CDR3 length: 13 amino acids. Germline values: CDR1 DFQATT, CDR2 SNEGSKA (reference sequence). J gave up 8 bases and V 5 bases, and 9 bases lay outside the gene matches. CDR3 bases: TGCAGTGCTTCAGGACAGGGGAAATGGGGCTACACCTTC. Translating it yields CSASGQGKWGYTF.

This clonotype is termed medium-sized (0.01 to 0.1%). The V gene is TRBV4-2, the J gene TRBJ2-2, with D uncertain. Germline V lookup: CDR1 LGHNA, CDR2 YNFKEQ. Trimming took off 0 bases at V and 6 bases at J, with 14 bases between the two ends. The CDR3 spans 16 residues. The CDR3 nucleotides are TGTGCCAGCAGCCAAGAAGGGCCTAGTTTTCCCGGGGAGCTGTTTTTT. Amino acids: CASSQEGPSFPGELFF.

Many counts were recorded for this clonotype. The chain has TRBV5-1 and TRBJ2-7; tentatively, D is TRBD1 (6 bases). The V gene lost 4 bases and the J gene lost 0 bases, with 14 bases spanning the gap. The germline CDR1 and CDR2 sequences are SGHRS and YFSETQ. This CDR3 spans 15 amino acids. The CDR3 coding sequence is TGCGCCAGCAGCCCCGCACAGGGAATCTCCTACGAGCAGTACTTC. Amino acid sequence: CASSPAQGISYEQYF.

The chain links TRBV20-1 to TRBJ2-3; possible D gene TRBD2, 6 bases. The V gene lost 1 base and the J gene lost 2 bases, with 19 bases spanning the gap. This CDR3 has 17 residues. Germline V gives CDR1 DFQATT, CDR2 SNEGSKA (reference sequence). The CDR3 protein is CSARAGERTTNTDTQYF. In DNA form, the CDR3 reads TGCAGTGCTAGAGCGGGGGAACGAACCACTAACACAGATACGCAGTATTTT.

This clonotype was detected many times. This rearrangement joins TRBV27 to TRBJ1-5; no clear D. Per germline, CDR1 MNHEY and CDR2 SMNVEV (reference sequence). CDR3 length: 11 residues. The V end lost 8 bases, the J end lost 8 bases, and 10 bases lay between the germline ends. CDR3 bases: TGTGCCAGCGGGTCTGGGGAGCCCCAGCATTTT. The encoded protein is CASGSGEPQHF.

By share, this clonotype counts as medium-sized. V usage is TRBV29-1 and J usage is TRBJ1-2; D possibly corresponds to TRBD1 (5 bases). The germline CDR1 and CDR2 sequences are SQVTM and ANQGSEA. V was cut by 3 bases and J by 3 bases, with 8 bases left in between. The CDR3 has 12 amino acids. The CDR3 nucleotides read TGCAGCGTTGAGGCCAGGGACTATGGCTACACCTTC. Amino acids: CSVEARDYGYTF.

The genes are TRBV5-1 and TRBJ2-7; the D gene is possibly TRBD1 (6 bases). The V end lost 4 bases, the J end lost 1 base, and 9 bases lay between the germline ends. This CDR3 contains 13 residues. CDR1 is SGHRS, CDR2 YFSETQ, per germline. The CDR3 region has the DNA TGCGCCAGCAGCACAGGACAGTCCTACGAGCAGTACTTC. It yields the protein CASSTGQSYEQYF.

This clonotype has ten or more counts. The chain couples TRBV27 to TRBJ2-7; D ambiguous. Trimming removed 7 bases at V and 3 bases at J, with 13 bases between. The germline V gene encodes CDR1 MNHEY and CDR2 SMNVEV (reference sequence). This CDR3 is built from 13 residues. The CDR3 spells CASTHGRLYEQYF. CDR3 DNA sequence: TGTGCCAGCACCCACGGTAGGCTCTACGAGCAGTACTTC.

This clonotype was recorded many times. In DNA form, the CDR3 reads TGTGCCAGCAGTGAAGCAAGGGATGGGGCCAACGTCCTGACTTTC. This gives the protein CASSEARDGANVLTF. The chain joins TRBV6-1 to TRBJ2-6; D gene uncertain. CDR1 is MNHNS and CDR2 is SASEGT in the germline V gene. V gave up 0 bases and J gave up 3 bases, with 6 bases separating them. The CDR3 is made up of 15 amino acids.

There are many counts of this clonotype. The chain employs TRBV19 and TRBJ1-5; D gene unclear. The CDR3 has 15 amino acids. Germline assignment: CDR1 LNHDA and CDR2 SQIVND (reference sequence). V lost 3 bases to trimming and J lost 4 bases, with 13 bases between them. This CDR3 reads CASSIGSRINQPQHF. The CDR3 DNA follows: TGTGCCAGTAGTATTGGGTCTAGGATTAATCAGCCCCAGCATTTT.